This T cell receptor (beta chain) was retrieved from a study of radiation and T cells in renal cell carcinoma. Germline CDR1 and CDR2: SGHTA and FQGNSA. V was clipped by 4 bases and J by 9 bases; unmatched bases: 4. The length of the CDR3 is 14 residues. Time point noted: baseline pretreatment blood. Described treatment: 15 Gy SBRT to primary tumor, nephrectomy 4 weeks later. Clones were read by immunoSEQ multiplex PCR, and TCRdb kept only the in-frame ones, dropping some. The sample has about 140,000 clones; approximately 82% are singletons. Source: blood, taken from a patient whose treatment included radiotherapy and nephrectomy. This receptor was obtained from a woman between 50 and 59 years old with renal cell carcinoma. The gene calls are TRBV7-2 and TRBJ1-4; the match to TRBD1 covers 11 bases. Here the CDR3 reads CASSSGQGAKKLFF. The CDR3, as DNA: TGTGCCAGCAGCTCAGGACAGGGGGCGAAAAAACTGTTTTTT. Full variable domain (missing parts from reference TRBV7-2 and TRBJ1-4): GAGVSQSPSNKVTEKGKDVELRCDPISGHTALYWYRQSLGQGLEFLIYFQGNSAPDKSGLPSDRFSAERTGGSVSTLTIQRTQQEDSAVYLCASSSGQGAKKLFFGSGTQLSVL.